This T cell receptor beta chain appears in the sequencing data of a study of shared clonotypes between healthy human individuals. Study as a whole: Ranging from 18 to 49 in age, donors were two women and three men. Regarding the study as a whole: Sequencing depth was a factor that was expected to affect clonotype sharing among donors.

Profiling relied on immunoSEQ multiplex PCR, and the TCRdb table lists in-frame clones only, not all of them. The sample holds about 730,000 clones, just under 75% seen once. Note on this clone: Its antigen remains unknown. The sample carries other DNA sequences with the same CDR3.

The TCR originated in a woman in her twenties or thirties in good health. Sequenced material: memory CD4+ T cells sorted from blood. Subset reported: CD45RA-negative fraction.

CDR3 amino acids: CASSSLDRNYGYTF. Written as DNA, the CDR3 is TGTGCCAGCAGCTCCTTGGACCGTAACTATGGCTACACCTTC. The chain couples TRBV7-2 to TRBJ1-2; D unclear. V was pared by 4 bases and J by 1 base, with 10 bases between. This CDR3 spans 14 amino acids. Germline V gene lookup returns CDR1 SGHTA and CDR2 FQGNSA.